This is a list of T cell receptor beta chains from one sample in a study of T cells in Graves' hyperthyroidism and ophthalmopathy. In TCRdb, the multiplex PCR reads were re-called with MiXCR into one record per CDR3 protein. The table records roughly 500,000 distinct CDR3 sequences, over 35% of them present only once. The sample was peripheral blood or thyroid tissue (not recorded which). These receptors were taken from an adult woman with Graves' disease, either hyperthyroidism or ophthalmopathy (not recorded which). The CDR3 runs from the conserved cysteine through the conserved F or W. Each record gives: J gene, clone size, V gene, D gene, CDR3 protein, CDR3 DNA. A D gene is named only where the DNA matches it firmly. Not all rows give a size; the values are once, few, many and, for expanded clones, a class.

>TRBJ1-5|-|TRBV4-3|-
CASSQDSLRSNQPQHF
TGCGCCAGCAGCCAAGACAGTCTGCGTAGCAATCAGCCCCAGCATTTT
>TRBJ1-1|many|TRBV4-2|TRBD1
CASSLLSGQALAFF
TGTGCCAGCAGCCTATTAAGTGGACAGGCCTTGGCTTTCTTT
>TRBJ2-7|-|TRBV12-5|-
CASSRTAPYEQYF
TGTGCCAGCAGCCGGACGGCACCTTACGAGCAGTACTTC
>TRBJ2-7|-|TRBV7-6|TRBD2
CASSLARAGVYEQYF
TGTGCCAGCAGCTTAGCCCGGGCGGGAGTCTACGAGCAGTACTTC
>TRBJ1-3|many|TRBV2|-
CASSGILSGNTIYF
TGTGCCAGCAGTGGGATCCTATCTGGAAACACCATATATTTT
>TRBJ2-7|-|TRBV10-3|TRBD2
CAISEKREGPHEQYF
TGTGCCATCAGTGAGAAGCGGGAGGGCCCTCACGAGCAGTACTTC
>TRBJ2-5|-|TRBV11-1|-
CASTVDPEETQYF
TGTGCCAGCACCGTGGACCCAGAAGAGACCCAGTACTTC
>TRBJ2-7|once|TRBV6-1|-
CASRSQEGYQNEQYF
TGTGCCAGCAGATCCCAAGAAGGGTATCAAAACGAGCAGTACTTC
>TRBJ2-2|-|TRBV2|-
CASSGQPRELFF
TGTGCCAGCTCAGGACAGCCGCGGGAGCTGTTTTTT
>TRBJ1-2|-|TRBV12-3/TRBV12-4|TRBD1
CASSGDRVGGYTF
TGTGCCAGCAGTGGAGACAGGGTTGGTGGCTACACCTTC
>TRBJ2-2|-|TRBV5-1|-
CASSLGSGTGELFF
TGCGCCAGCAGCTTGGGATCGGGGACCGGGGAGCTGTTTTTT
>TRBJ1-1|-|TRBV11-2|-
CASSPQGGVTEAFF
TGTGCCAGCAGCCCTCAGGGTGGGGTCACTGAAGCTTTCTTT
>TRBJ1-2|-|TRBV5-1|TRBD1
CASTGQGSGYTF
TGCGCCAGCACCGGACAGGGAAGTGGCTACACCTTC
>TRBJ2-5|many|TRBV10-1|TRBD1
CASSPRSRGQETQYF
TGCGCCAGCTCTCCGAGATCCAGGGGGCAAGAGACCCAGTACTTC
>TRBJ1-6|few|TRBV2|-
CASRAGPANSPLHF
TGTGCCAGCAGGGCCGGGCCAGCTAATTCACCCCTCCACTTT
>TRBJ2-7|-|TRBV20-1|TRBD2
CSARKRERPYEQYF
TGCAGTGCTAGAAAGCGGGAGAGGCCCTACGAGCAGTACTTC
>TRBJ1-6|once|TRBV2|TRBD1
CASNPTGGLRSPLHF
TGTGCCAGCAACCCCACAGGGGGATTGAGGTCACCCCTCCACTTT
>TRBJ2-2|few|TRBV6-1|TRBD1
CAARRQGSLTGELFF
TGTGCGGCCCGTAGACAGGGAAGTTTAACCGGGGAGCTGTTTTTT
>TRBJ2-2|once|TRBV13|TRBD1
CASSWRQGAPTGELFF
TGTGCCAGCAGCTGGAGACAGGGGGCGCCCACCGGGGAGCTGTTTTTT
>TRBJ2-7|many|TRBV10-3|TRBD2
CAISGSGSYEQYF
TGTGCCATCAGTGGTAGCGGGAGCTACGAGCAGTACTTC
>TRBJ2-7|-|TRBV7-9|-
CASSFVPGQGWYEQYF
TGTGCCAGCAGCTTCGTCCCGGGGCAGGGATGGTACGAGCAGTACTTC
>TRBJ2-5|-|TRBV29-1|-
CSVDGEDQETQYF
TGCAGCGTTGATGGGGAGGACCAAGAGACCCAGTACTTC
>TRBJ2-2|many|TRBV7-9|TRBD2
CASSFTGTTITGELFF
TGTGCCAGCAGCTTCACCGGGACTACTATAACCGGGGAGCTGTTTTTT
>TRBJ2-2|many|TRBV20-1|TRBD2
CSGRAFTGELFF
TGCAGCGGGAGGGCCTTCACCGGGGAGCTGTTTTTT
>TRBJ2-7|-|TRBV10-3|-
CAISETGSHYEQYF
TGTGCCATCAGTGAGACGGGATCCCACTACGAGCAGTACTTC
>TRBJ2-7|-|TRBV10-2|TRBD2
CASRGTSGREHEQYF
TGCGCCAGCAGAGGGACTAGCGGGAGGGAACACGAGCAGTACTTC
>TRBJ1-1|many|TRBV6-1|-
CASSEQVNTEAFF
TGTGCCAGCAGTGAACAAGTGAACACTGAAGCTTTCTTT